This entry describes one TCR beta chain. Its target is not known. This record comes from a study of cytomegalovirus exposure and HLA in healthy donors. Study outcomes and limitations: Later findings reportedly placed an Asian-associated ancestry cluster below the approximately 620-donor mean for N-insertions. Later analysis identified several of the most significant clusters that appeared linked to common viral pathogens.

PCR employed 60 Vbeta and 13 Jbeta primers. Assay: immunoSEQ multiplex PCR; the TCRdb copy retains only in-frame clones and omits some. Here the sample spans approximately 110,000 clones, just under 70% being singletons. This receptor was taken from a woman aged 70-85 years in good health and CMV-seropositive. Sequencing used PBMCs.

The CDR3 here is CASRHDRYEQYF. CDR3 in DNA: TGTGCCAGCAGGCATGACAGATACGAGCAGTACTTC. The chain uses TRBV6-5 and TRBJ2-5; tentative D call: TRBD1 (5 bases). The J call may be in error: the DNA end matches TRBJ2-7 better. Germline-derived CDR1 and CDR2 are MNHEY and SVGAGI. The CDR3 spans 12 residues.